The clone carrying this T cell receptor (beta chain) was observed many times. Its target is unknown. These data come from a study of early T cells in non-severe SARS-CoV-2 infection. General study points: VDJdb matching favored anti-spike CD8 responses, missing private and CD4 specificities.

TCRdb used MiXCR to reprocess the 5' RACE reads, holding one entry per CDR3 protein. The table has 65,000 to 90,000 distinct CDR3 sequences, less than 15% seen once; the top ten hold approximately 5%. This CDR3 region has 15 residues. In germline, CDR1 is SGHTS, CDR2 YDEGEE. The V segment lost 2 bases and the J segment 6 bases; nucleotides outside the gene matches: 7. Source material: whole blood. The receptor was isolated from an adult who was a healthcare worker with PCR-confirmed SARS-CoV-2 infection or an uninfected control (not recorded which). The chain uses TRBV5-8 and TRBJ1-4, with TRBD1 matching 7 bases. The CDR3 bases are TGTGCCAGCAGCTTCCGACAGGGCAATTATGAAAAACTGTTTTTT. This encodes CASSFRQGNYEKLFF.